These T cell receptor beta chains were read from a single sample in a study of T cells in localized non-small cell lung cancer. TCRdb's table, derived via immunoSEQ multiplex PCR, lists solely in-frame clones and lacks some. The table lists 2,500 to 3,000 clones, 25% of them singletons. The sample here was normal lung tissue next to the tumor, taken before any cancer treatment. These receptor sequences come from a man between 40 and 75 years old with stage II lung adenocarcinoma. CDR3s include the opening cysteine and the closing phenylalanine or tryptophan. The D gene is left open where the match is weak. Clone size is not always given. Where it is, it says once, few, many or a class for expanded clones.

cdr3_nt: TGTGCCAGTAGTATAAGCCGAGACGCAAGATTGGGCACAGATACGCAGTATTTT
cdr3_aa: CASSISRDARLGTDTQYF
v_call: TRBV19
j_call: TRBJ2-3
clone_size: NA
d_call: NA

cdr3_nt: TGTGCCAGTAGCCCAGATCCGGGACGCTCGGAAAAACTGTTTTTT
cdr3_aa: CASSPDPGRSEKLFF
v_call: TRBV19
j_call: TRBJ1-4
clone_size: NA
d_call: NA

cdr3_nt: TGCGCCAGCAGCTCTAATCCGGGACTTCTGACGACTAGCGGGGGGGAAGAGACCCAGTACTTC
cdr3_aa: CASSSNPGLLTTSGGEETQYF
v_call: TRBV5-1
j_call: TRBJ2-5
clone_size: NA
d_call: TRBD2

cdr3_nt: TGTGCCAGCAGCCTGGGACTAGCGGGCTACAATGAGCAGTTCTTC
cdr3_aa: CASSLGLAGYNEQFF
v_call: TRBV11-3
j_call: TRBJ2-1
clone_size: NA
d_call: TRBD2

cdr3_nt: TGTGCCAGCAGCGGACAGGGCCCGGGGACTGAAGCTTTCTTT
cdr3_aa: CASSGQGPGTEAFF
v_call: TRBV11-3
j_call: TRBJ1-1
clone_size: medium-sized
d_call: TRBD1

cdr3_nt: TGCGCCAGCAAAGTGACAGGGAAAAACGAGCAGTACTTC
cdr3_aa: CASKVTGKNEQYF
v_call: TRBV10-2
j_call: TRBJ2-7
clone_size: NA
d_call: TRBD1

cdr3_nt: TGTGCCAGTAGGCCCCCGACAGGGAGCAATCAGCCCCAGCATTTT
cdr3_aa: CASRPPTGSNQPQHF
v_call: TRBV19
j_call: TRBJ1-5
clone_size: few
d_call: TRBD1

cdr3_nt: TGTGCCTGGGTTCAAGGCAATTCACCCCTCCACTTT
cdr3_aa: CAWVQGNSPLHF
v_call: TRBV30
j_call: TRBJ1-6
clone_size: NA
d_call: NA

cdr3_nt: TGCGCCAGCAGCTTGGAAATCTGGTCCACCCAAGCTTTCTTT
cdr3_aa: CASSLEIWSTQAFF
v_call: TRBV5-1
j_call: TRBJ1-1
clone_size: NA
d_call: NA

cdr3_nt: TGTGCCAGCAGTCCGGGGTTCAATCAGCCCCAGCATTTT
cdr3_aa: CASSPGFNQPQHF
v_call: TRBV28
j_call: TRBJ1-5
clone_size: few
d_call: NA

cdr3_nt: TGTGCCACCAGCAGAGATTCCCCGGGGCAGGGTGGATCACCCCTCCACTTT
cdr3_aa: CATSRDSPGQGGSPLHF
v_call: TRBV15
j_call: TRBJ1-6
clone_size: NA
d_call: NA

cdr3_nt: TGTGCCAGCAGCCTGACCGACTCTGTGGGCGAGCAGTACTTC
cdr3_aa: CASSLTDSVGEQYF
v_call: TRBV11-3
j_call: TRBJ2-7
clone_size: NA
d_call: NA

cdr3_nt: TGTGCCAGCAGCCCAGGGGGCGTCACTGAAGCTTTCTTT
cdr3_aa: CASSPGGVTEAFF
v_call: TRBV6-8
j_call: TRBJ1-1
clone_size: few
d_call: TRBD1

cdr3_nt: TGTGCCAGCAGCTCCAGGACTAGCGGCCGCCTTAACAATGAGCAGTTCTTC
cdr3_aa: CASSSRTSGRLNNEQFF
v_call: TRBV11-3
j_call: TRBJ2-1
clone_size: NA
d_call: TRBD2

cdr3_nt: TGTGCCAGCAGCCAAGATCCCCGTGAAGCTTTCTTT
cdr3_aa: CASSQDPREAFF
v_call: TRBV14
j_call: TRBJ1-1
clone_size: few
d_call: NA

cdr3_nt: TGTGCCAGCAGTGAAGAGCGCTCTGGAAACACCATATATTTT
cdr3_aa: CASSEERSGNTIYF
v_call: TRBV25-1
j_call: TRBJ1-3
clone_size: NA
d_call: NA

cdr3_nt: TGTGCCAGCAGGACCCTCGGGGGGGCGGGCTACGAGCAGTACTTC
cdr3_aa: CASRTLGGAGYEQYF
v_call: TRBV6-8
j_call: TRBJ2-7
clone_size: few
d_call: TRBD2

cdr3_nt: TGTGCCAGCAGTGACTTCCCGGACAGGGTAGGGTCACCCCTCCACTTT
cdr3_aa: CASSDFPDRVGSPLHF
v_call: TRBV6-8
j_call: TRBJ1-6
clone_size: medium-sized
d_call: TRBD1

cdr3_nt: TGTGCCAGCAGCGCGGGACAGCTATATGGCTACACCTTC
cdr3_aa: CASSAGQLYGYTF
v_call: TRBV9
j_call: TRBJ1-2
clone_size: few
d_call: TRBD1

cdr3_nt: TGTGCCAGTAGGCCAGGGCAACTGAGCTCTGGAAACACCATATATTTT
cdr3_aa: CASRPGQLSSGNTIYF
v_call: TRBV19
j_call: TRBJ1-3
clone_size: large
d_call: NA

cdr3_nt: TGTGCCAGCAGTCGGACCACCGGGGAGCTGTTTTTT
cdr3_aa: CASSRTTGELFF
v_call: TRBV6-8
j_call: TRBJ2-2
clone_size: medium-sized
d_call: NA

cdr3_nt: TGCAGCGTGGGAACAGGGGGCATCTCTGGAGAAACTGAAGCTTTCTTT
cdr3_aa: CSVGTGGISGETEAFF
v_call: TRBV29-1
j_call: TRBJ1-1
clone_size: NA
d_call: TRBD1

cdr3_nt: TGCGCCAGCAGCTTGAGTACCGCGAACACCGGGGAGCTGTTTTTT
cdr3_aa: CASSLSTANTGELFF
v_call: TRBV5-1
j_call: TRBJ2-2
clone_size: NA
d_call: NA